This T cell receptor (beta chain) was retrieved from a study of shared clonotypes between healthy human individuals. Concerning this clone itself: Antigen specificity is unknown. Different DNA sequences within this sample yield the same CDR3.

Every immunoSEQ plate was one replicate of a subset's evenly spread DNA. Some clones are missing from TCRdb's copy, which holds only in-frame ones; the method was immunoSEQ multiplex PCR. Found here are around 2,000,000 clones, about 95% of them singletons; the top ten hold 1% to 1.3%. CD8 cells classed as naive were CD45RO-negative and positively selected for CCR7, excluding terminally differentiated effector memory CD45RA+ cells. Overall study findings and caveats: The study's rarefaction showed incomplete sorted-subset sequencing despite large depth. Naive CD4 clonotype sharing across several donors was roughly 5%. Naive subsets, compared against memory subsets, generally had larger estimated richness values.

Trimming at V came to 0 bases and at J to 4 bases, leaving 2 bases not matched to a gene. This CDR3 region has 14 residues. Germline loops: CDR1 PRHDT, CDR2 FYEKMQ (reference sequence). The clonotype comes from a man between 18 and 29 years old in good health. The V and J genes are TRBV13 and TRBJ2-7; 8 nucleotides agree with TRBD2. The source material was naive CD8+ T cells sorted from blood. The CDR3 DNA sequence: TGTGCCAGCAGCTTAGGGCTAGCGGGTTACGAGCAGTACTTC. Translating gives CASSLGLAGYEQYF.